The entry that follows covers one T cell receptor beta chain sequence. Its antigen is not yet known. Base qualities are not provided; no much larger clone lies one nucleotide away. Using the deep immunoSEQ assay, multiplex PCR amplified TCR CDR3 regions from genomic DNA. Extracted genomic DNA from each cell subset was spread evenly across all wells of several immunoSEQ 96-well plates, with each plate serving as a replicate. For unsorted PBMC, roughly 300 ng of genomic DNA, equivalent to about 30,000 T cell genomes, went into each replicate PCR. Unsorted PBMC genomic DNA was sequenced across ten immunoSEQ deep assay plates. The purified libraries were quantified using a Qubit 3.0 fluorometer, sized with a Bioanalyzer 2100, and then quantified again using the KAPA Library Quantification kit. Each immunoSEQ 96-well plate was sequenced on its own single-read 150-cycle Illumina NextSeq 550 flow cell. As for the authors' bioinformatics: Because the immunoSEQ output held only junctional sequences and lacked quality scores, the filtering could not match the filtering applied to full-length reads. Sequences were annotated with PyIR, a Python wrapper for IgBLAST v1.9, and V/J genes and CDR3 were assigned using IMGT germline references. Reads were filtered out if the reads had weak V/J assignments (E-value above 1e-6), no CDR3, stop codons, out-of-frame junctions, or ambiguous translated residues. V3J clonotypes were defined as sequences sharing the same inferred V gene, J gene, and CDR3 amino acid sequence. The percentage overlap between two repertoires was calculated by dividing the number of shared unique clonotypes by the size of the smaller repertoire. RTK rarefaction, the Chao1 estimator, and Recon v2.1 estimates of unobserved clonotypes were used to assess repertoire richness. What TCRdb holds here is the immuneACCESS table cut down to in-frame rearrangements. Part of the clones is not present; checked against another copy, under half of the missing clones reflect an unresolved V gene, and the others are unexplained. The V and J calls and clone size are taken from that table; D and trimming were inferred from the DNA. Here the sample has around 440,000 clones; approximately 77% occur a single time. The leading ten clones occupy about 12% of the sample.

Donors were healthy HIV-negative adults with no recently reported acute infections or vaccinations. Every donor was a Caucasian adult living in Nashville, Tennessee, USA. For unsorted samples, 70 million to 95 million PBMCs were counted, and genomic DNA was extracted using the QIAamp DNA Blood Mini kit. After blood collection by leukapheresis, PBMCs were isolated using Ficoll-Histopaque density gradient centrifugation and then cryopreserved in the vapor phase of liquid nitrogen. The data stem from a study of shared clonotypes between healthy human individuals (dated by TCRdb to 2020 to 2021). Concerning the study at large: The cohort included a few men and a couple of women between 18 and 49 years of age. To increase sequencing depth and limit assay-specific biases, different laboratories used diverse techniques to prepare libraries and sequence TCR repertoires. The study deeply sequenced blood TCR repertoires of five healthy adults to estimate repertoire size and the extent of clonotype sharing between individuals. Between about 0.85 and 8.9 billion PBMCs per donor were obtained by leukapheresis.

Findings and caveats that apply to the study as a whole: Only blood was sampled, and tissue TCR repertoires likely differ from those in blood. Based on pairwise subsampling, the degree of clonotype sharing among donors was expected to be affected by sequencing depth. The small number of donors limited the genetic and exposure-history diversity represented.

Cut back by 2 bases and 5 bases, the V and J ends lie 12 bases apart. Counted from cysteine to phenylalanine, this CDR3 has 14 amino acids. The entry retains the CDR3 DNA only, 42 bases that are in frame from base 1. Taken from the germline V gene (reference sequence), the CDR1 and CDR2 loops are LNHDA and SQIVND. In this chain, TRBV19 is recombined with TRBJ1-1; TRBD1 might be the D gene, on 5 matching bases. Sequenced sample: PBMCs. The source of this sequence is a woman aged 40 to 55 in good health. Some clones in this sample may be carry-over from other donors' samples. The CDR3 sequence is CASSIQGGGTEAFF. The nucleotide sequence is TGTGCCAGTAGTATACAGGGTGGGGGGACTGAAGCTTTCTTT.